A single sample gave rise to the 32 T cell receptor beta chains below, sequenced in a study of molecular identifiers for immune sequencing clone quantification. TCRdb ran MiXCR on the PCR reads and lists one entry per CDR3 protein. Among about 23,000 distinct CDR3 sequences listed, 17% were seen once. The sample was naive CD8+ T cells from blood, with Jurkat cell RNA spiked in. As for subset: FACS-sorted CD8+CD4-CCR7+CD45RA+ naive T cells. The receptor set was obtained from a human donor in good health. Some libraries in this study had Jurkat cell RNA spiked in.

The chain carries TRBV6-2 or TRBV6-3 and TRBJ2-6; 10 bases map to TRBD1. J gave up 2 bases and V 2 bases, and 6 bases lay outside the gene matches. The CDR3 covers 18 residues. Looked up from germline, CDR1 is MNHEY and CDR2 is SVGEGT. The CDR3 coding sequence is TGTGCCAGCAGTTACCAGGGACAGGGGTTCCCTGGGGCCAACGTCCTGACTTTC. Amino acid sequence: CASSYQGQGFPGANVLTF.

The sample holds many counts of this clonotype. The V gene is TRBV29-1, the J gene TRBJ2-7; possible D gene TRBD1, 8 bases. V was cut by 6 bases and J by 4 bases, with 16 bases left in between. Germline V CDR1 and CDR2: SQVTM, ANQGSEA. The CDR3 is 13 residues long. The CDR3 loop is CSVKDREGYEQYF. In DNA, the CDR3 is TGCAGCGTAAAGGACAGGGAGGGGTACGAGCAGTACTTC.

This clonotype occurred many times. The V call is TRBV27, the J call TRBJ2-1, with a tentative D call TRBD2 (5 bases). Germline V CDR1 and CDR2: MNHEY, SMNVEV (reference sequence). The V end was cut by 2 bases, the J end by 6 bases, with 14 bases between. The CDR3 has 15 amino acids. Here the CDR3 DNA reads TGTGCCAGCAGTTTAGGTTCCAGCGGAGTCAATGAGCAGTTCTTC. It yields the protein CASSLGSSGVNEQFF.

This clonotype was recorded at least ten times. V gene TRBV29-1 combines with J gene TRBJ2-6; D is unclear. CDR1 and CDR2 (germline): SQVTM, ANQGSEA. The CDR3 extends over 16 amino acids. Trimming took off 1 base at V and 0 bases at J, with 10 bases between the two ends. CDR3 protein: CSVEVGRSSGANVLTF. CDR3 DNA sequence: TGCAGCGTTGAAGTAGGCCGAAGCTCTGGGGCCAACGTCCTGACTTTC.

This clonotype was recorded at least ten times. The V call is TRBV27, the J call TRBJ2-6; 10 nucleotides align to TRBD2. CDR3 length equals 18 residues. CDR1 MNHEY and CDR2 SMNVEV come from the germline V gene (reference sequence). J lost 4 bases, V lost 3 bases, and 9 bases had no gene match. CDR3 residues: CASSLATGLARGANVLTF. CDR3 nucleotides: TGTGCCAGCAGTTTGGCCACGGGACTAGCGCGGGGGGCCAACGTCCTGACTTTC.

This clonotype was recorded at least ten times. V gene TRBV13 combines with J gene TRBJ1-1; D remains ambiguous. Germline values: CDR1 PRHDT, CDR2 FYEKMQ (reference sequence). Trimming stripped 3 bases from V and 5 bases from J, with 7 bases between. CDR3 length equals 12 residues. In nucleotides, the CDR3 is TGTGCCAGCAGCTTTAGTAGAACTGAAGCTTTCTTT. Its translation is CASSFSRTEAFF.

The rearrangement links TRBV5-1 to TRBJ1-1; no clear D gene. Germline CDR1 is SGHRS and CDR2 is YFSETQ. V lost 0 bases, J lost 0 bases, and 9 bases lay in between. The CDR3 sequence is 15 residues long. As DNA, the CDR3 is TGCGCCAGCAGCTTGGCCGATAATATGAACACTGAAGCTTTCTTT. Its protein product is CASSLADNMNTEAFF.

By share, this clonotype counts as medium-sized (0.01 to 0.1%). The chain couples TRBV7-9 to TRBJ2-3; no clear D. This CDR3 spans 12 amino acids. Between the trimmed V and J ends, which lost 6 bases and 6 bases, there was a span of 10 bases. Germline V gives CDR1 SEHNR, CDR2 FQNEAQ (reference sequence). The CDR3 protein is CASSVTPDTQYF. The CDR3, as DNA: TGTGCCAGCAGTGTTACTCCCGATACGCAGTATTTT.

The table lists this clonotype with a few counts. A much larger clone differs from this one at a single base, so this may be a read error. CDR3 sequence reads: CASSQEGRGQGSQFF. CDR3 nucleotides: TGCGCCAGCAGCCAAGAAGGCCGGGGACAGGGGTCGCAGTTCTTC. The rearrangement uses TRBV4-1 and TRBJ2-1; TRBD1 aligns across 10 bases. After removal of 0 bases from V and 12 bases from J, the junction contained 8 bases not matched to a gene. CDR3 length: 15 residues. The V gene's germline CDR1 is MGHRA and CDR2 YSYEKL.

On this clonotype: A read error may be the cause here, since a much bigger clone is one base away. The conserved phenylalanine or tryptophan normally closing the CDR3 is absent here, so this likely arose from a read error. This chain connects TRBV7-6 to TRBJ2-7; D gene ambiguous. V was cut by 2 bases and J by 3 bases, with 11 bases left in between. The CDR3 totals 14 residues. Germline CDR1 and CDR2: SGHVS and FNYEAQ. In DNA, the CDR3 is TGTGCCAGCAGCTTATATGACGGTGACTACGAGCAGTACCTC. This encodes CASSLYDGDYEQYL.

In this sample, this clonotype turned up many times. This sequence joins TRBV2 and TRBJ2-1; 11 bases match TRBD2. The germline CDR1 and CDR2 sequences are SNHLY and FYNNEI. J gave up 4 bases and V 7 bases, and 6 bases lay outside the gene matches. CDR3 length equals 15 residues. The CDR3 DNA sequence: TGTGCCAGCACCGAGGGGACTAGCGGTTACAATGAGCAGTTCTTC. Encoded protein: CASTEGTSGYNEQFF.

This chain uses TRBV12-3 or TRBV12-4 with TRBJ2-3, with D perhaps being TRBD1 or TRBD2 (6 bases each). The CDR3 is 17 residues long. V gave up 3 bases and J gave up 2 bases, with 18 bases separating them. The CDR3 protein is CASSFNSGARNTDTQYF. CDR3 coding DNA: TGTGCCAGCAGTTTTAATTCGGGGGCGCGTAACACAGATACGCAGTATTTT.

The table lists this clonotype with many counts. This sequence joins TRBV28 and TRBJ2-1; 8 nucleotides align to TRBD1. CDR1 MDHEN and CDR2 SYDVKM come from the germline V gene. This CDR3 spans 16 amino acids. Trimming took 1 base from V and 6 from J; bases not matched to a gene: 8. In nucleotides, the CDR3 is TGTGCCAGCAGTTTATTACTGGACAGGGCGGGCAATGAGCAGTTCTTC. The encoded protein is CASSLLLDRAGNEQFF.

The table lists this clonotype with many counts. The chain uses TRBV29-1 and TRBJ1-1; D unclear. V was pared by 0 bases and J by 7 bases, with 6 bases between. This CDR3 region has 11 residues. CDR1 SQVTM and CDR2 ANQGSEA come from the germline V gene. The chain's CDR3 is CSVEDGDEAFF. CDR3 nucleotide sequence: TGCAGCGTTGAAGACGGAGATGAAGCTTTCTTT.

This clonotype was counted at least ten times. The V gene is TRBV20-1, the J gene TRBJ2-2; 9 bases line up with TRBD2. Germline V gene data show CDR1 as DFQATT and CDR2 as SNEGSKA (reference sequence). The CDR3 has 15 amino acids. Written as DNA, the CDR3 is TGCACAAAAGTAGTGCGGGAGGGCCACACCGGGGAGCTGTTTTTT. Protein sequence: CTKVVREGHTGELFF.

This clonotype was seen repeatedly, ten times or more. This chain links TRBV11-2 with TRBJ2-5, with D unclear. CDR3 size: 17 residues. In germline, CDR1 is SGHAT, CDR2 FQNNGV. Trimming removed 1 base at V and 1 base at J, with 16 bases between. CDR3: CASSLGAYQTAQETQYF. The CDR3 region has the DNA TGTGCCAGCAGCTTAGGGGCCTACCAGACGGCCCAAGAGACCCAGTACTTC.

By frequency in the sample, this clonotype is medium-sized. The V gene is TRBV7-6, the J gene TRBJ2-3; D is ambiguous. With 1 base removed from V and 0 bases from J, the gap between germline ends came to 14 bases. The CDR3 length is 17 residues. CDR1 is SGHVS and CDR2 is FNYEAQ in the germline V gene. The CDR3 DNA sequence: TGTGCCAGCAGCTTAGAGCGTAAAGGGTCTAGCACAGATACGCAGTATTTT. This encodes CASSLERKGSSTDTQYF.

Points on this clonotype: No conserved phenylalanine or tryptophan ends this CDR3, so it is likely a read error. This chain connects TRBV4-1 to TRBJ1-5; the D gene is possibly TRBD1 (6 bases). This CDR3 comprises 15 residues. The V and J ends lost 0 bases and 6 bases respectively, with 12 bases between them. Germline CDR1 MGHRA, CDR2 YSYEKL. The chain's CDR3 is CASSQERGGSQPQHI. The CDR3, as DNA: TGCGCCAGCAGCCAAGAAAGGGGGGGGAGTCAGCCCCAGCATATT.

This clonotype has ten or more counts. V usage is TRBV20-1 and J usage is TRBJ2-7, with TRBD1 matching 8 bases. Germline trimming cut 2 bases from V and 1 base from J; bases unmatched to any gene: 7. Germline CDR1 DFQATT, CDR2 SNEGSKA (reference sequence). This CDR3 spans 15 amino acids. CDR3 in amino acids: CSARSRDRTSYEQYF. CDR3 nucleotide sequence: TGCAGTGCTAGAAGCCGGGACAGGACTTCCTACGAGCAGTACTTC.

To note about this clonotype: A clone one base away is much larger, so this may be a read error. This rearrangement joins TRBV2 to TRBJ1-1, with D perhaps matching TRBD1 (5 bases). This CDR3 is built from 12 residues. From germline, CDR1 is SNHLY and CDR2 FYNNEI. This chain's CDR3 is CATYLRGTEASF. In DNA form, the CDR3 reads TGTGCCACTTACCTCCGGGGCACTGAAGCTTCCTTT.

Points on this clonotype: A much larger clone sits a single nucleotide away, making a read error possible. The gene calls are TRBV6-5 and TRBJ1-1; D call uncertain. Trimming stripped 4 bases from V and 2 bases from J, with 11 bases between. Germline V gene lookup returns CDR1 MNHEY and CDR2 SVGAGI. The CDR3 sequence is 14 residues long. The CDR3 DNA sequence: TGTGCCAGCAGTTGCGCATCTGTAAACACTGAAGCTTTCTTT. Translating it yields CASSCASVNTEAFF.

Points on this clonotype: A much larger clone lies a single base off, so this may be a read error. Likely a read error: the CDR3 ends without its conserved phenylalanine or tryptophan. The genes are TRBV9 and TRBJ2-3, with D hard to call. The CDR3 runs to 12 residues. V was shortened by 0 bases and J by 4 bases, with 3 bases between the two germline ends. The germline V gene encodes CDR1 SGDLS and CDR2 YYNGEE. Written as DNA, the CDR3 is TGTGCCAGCAGCGTAGCGCCAGATACGCAGTATTCT. As protein: CASSVAPDTQYS.

This clonotype appeared many times. The chain has TRBV25-1 and TRBJ2-5, with D perhaps TRBD2 (7 bases). V lost 1 base and J lost 2, with 14 bases in between. The CDR3 consists of 16 residues. Germline V gives CDR1 MGHDK, CDR2 SYGVNS. CDR3 region: CASSEWEGGAQETQYF. The CDR3 DNA follows: TGTGCCAGCAGTGAATGGGAGGGGGGCGCTCAAGAGACCCAGTACTTC.

This clonotype was counted ten times or more. V gene TRBV29-1 combines with J gene TRBJ2-7, with D hard to call. This CDR3 is built from 14 residues. V was clipped by 3 bases and J by 1 base, with 13 bases between them. Germline V gene lookup returns CDR1 SQVTM and CDR2 ANQGSEA. The CDR3 region has the DNA TGCAGCGTTGATAGTTCCGAAGGGTCCTACGAGCAGTACTTC. It encodes CSVDSSEGSYEQYF.

This clonotype was recorded at least ten times. This rearrangement joins TRBV7-9 to TRBJ1-5; D is undetermined. The CDR3 has 18 amino acids. The germline V and J ends were trimmed by 4 bases and 2 bases, with 21 bases remaining between them. Germline-derived CDR1 and CDR2 are SEHNR and FQNEAQ (reference sequence). This CDR3 is CASSYDTVAGFGNQPQHF. The CDR3 region has the DNA TGTGCCAGCAGCTATGATACCGTCGCGGGGTTCGGCAATCAGCCCCAGCATTTT.

In this sample, this clonotype turned up many times. This chain joins TRBV28 and TRBJ1-5; 8 bases are a match to TRBD1. With V trimmed by 6 bases and J by 2 bases, 3 bases remained unmatched. The germline gives CDR1 MDHEN, CDR2 SYDVKM. This CDR3 has 14 residues. The CDR3 loop reads CASSMTGGNQPQHF. The CDR3 region has the DNA TGTGCCAGCAGCATGACAGGGGGCAATCAGCCCCAGCATTTT.

This clonotype was counted many times. The rearrangement links TRBV27 to TRBJ2-7; D is perhaps TRBD1 (5 bases). Germline V CDR1 and CDR2: MNHEY, SMNVEV (reference sequence). The V end was cut by 3 bases, the J end by 7 bases, with 16 bases between. This CDR3 is 14 amino acids long. This chain's CDR3 is CASSFIGRDKEQYF. Here the CDR3 DNA reads TGTGCCAGCAGTTTTATTGGCAGGGATAAAGAGCAGTACTTC.

This clonotype showed up many times. The gene calls are TRBV30 and TRBJ2-2; a weak D match, TRBD1 (6 bases). V lost 1 base and J lost 6, with 12 bases in between. CDR1 is GTSNPN and CDR2 is SVGIG in the germline V gene (reference sequence). There are 14 residues in the CDR3. The CDR3 sequence is CAWSAQDRPGELFF. The CDR3 DNA follows: TGTGCCTGGAGTGCACAGGACAGACCCGGGGAGCTGTTTTTT. The whole variable domain, remainder taken from reference TRBV30 and TRBJ2-2, is SQTIHQWPATLVQPVGSPLSLECTVEGTSNPNLYWYRQAAGRGLQLLFYSVGIGQISSEVPQNLSASRPQDRQFILSSKKLLLSDSGFYLCAWSAQDRPGELFFGEGSRLTVL.

Concerning this clonotype itself: At one end the junction does not follow the germline gene, possibly because of a read error. This rearrangement joins TRBV12-3 or TRBV12-4 to TRBJ1-2; D is ambiguous. The CDR3 length is 16 residues. The CDR3 is CASSFSTCLANYGCTF. CDR3 DNA sequence: TGTGCCAGCAGTTTCTCGACCTGTTTGGCTAACTATGGCTGCACCTTC.

This clonotype showed up many times. The rearrangement joins TRBV5-1 to TRBJ1-5; no clear D. V was trimmed by 4 bases and J by 1 base, leaving 12 bases between them. This CDR3 has 15 amino acids. Per the germline V gene, CDR1 is SGHRS and CDR2 is YFSETQ. The CDR3 loop is CASSPRGGSNQPQHF. CDR3 nucleotide sequence: TGCGCCAGCAGCCCCCGGGGTGGAAGCAATCAGCCCCAGCATTTT.

This clonotype was seen many times. This chain connects TRBV4-1 to TRBJ1-1, with 10 bases identical to TRBD1. J was trimmed by 1 base and V by 1 base; bases with no gene match: 0. Germline V lookup: CDR1 MGHRA, CDR2 YSYEKL. This CDR3 region has 15 residues. CDR3 sequence: CASSQGTGGNTEAFF. As DNA, the CDR3 is TGCGCCAGCAGCCAAGGGACAGGGGGGAACACTGAAGCTTTCTTT.

This clonotype was detected ten times or more. The V and J genes are TRBV27 and TRBJ2-7, with 8 bases fitting TRBD2. Trimming at V came to 0 bases and at J to 1 base, leaving 2 bases not matched to a gene. This CDR3 is 15 amino acids long. Germline V gene lookup returns CDR1 MNHEY and CDR2 SMNVEV (reference sequence). CDR3: CASSLSSGISYEQYF. The CDR3 DNA reads TGTGCCAGCAGTTTATCTAGCGGGATTTCCTACGAGCAGTACTTC.